These 15 T cell receptor beta chains came from one sample sequenced in a study of blood T cell repertoires in COVID-19. Measured with immunoSEQ multiplex PCR; TCRdb has only the in-frame clones, and not every one. The table lists under 300,000 clones, under 90% of them singletons. The sequencing input was PBMCs or T cells enriched from blood (not recorded which). Receptors originate from a woman aged 55 to 70 who had recovered from COVID-19.

The chain is built from TRBV6-1 and TRBJ2-7; weak D call: TRBD2 (6 bases). Germline V CDR1 and CDR2: MNHNS, SASEGT. Trimming pared 1 base from V and 3 bases from J, leaving 13 bases between. The CDR3 is made up of 15 amino acids. CDR3 protein: CASSEGASENYEQYF. Here the CDR3 DNA reads TGTGCCAGCAGTGAAGGGGCTAGCGAGAACTACGAGCAGTACTTC.

This sequence joins TRBV11-2 and TRBJ2-1; 13 bases line up with TRBD2. Germline CDR1 reads SGHAT; CDR2 reads FQNNGV. V shed 5 bases and J 1 base; nucleotides not matched to a gene: 2. This CDR3 spans 16 amino acids. The CDR3 sequence: CASSRTSGGSYNEQFF. The CDR3, as DNA: TGTGCCAGCAGCAGGACTAGCGGGGGATCCTACAATGAGCAGTTCTTC.

This chain connects TRBV9 to TRBJ2-1; TRBD2 matches 7 bases. V lost 4 bases and J lost 0; bases outside the gene matches: 10. CDR1 is SGDLS, CDR2 YYNGEE, per germline. The CDR3 has 17 residues. CDR3 in amino acids: CASSSPAGAYSYNEQFF. For the CDR3, the DNA is TGTGCCAGCAGCTCCCCGGCGGGAGCATACTCCTACAATGAGCAGTTCTTC.

The rearrangement links TRBV11-2 to TRBJ2-7, with a weak D call TRBD1 (5 bases). CDR1 SGHAT and CDR2 FQNNGV come from the germline V gene. There are 15 residues in the CDR3. V lost 0 bases, J lost 0 bases, and 9 bases lay in between. The chain's CDR3 is CASSLEGVPSYEQYF. For the CDR3, the DNA is TGTGCCAGCAGCTTAGAAGGGGTTCCCTCCTACGAGCAGTACTTC.

J is TRBJ2-4 and V is TRBV28; weak D call: TRBD1 (6 bases). This CDR3 region has 14 residues. The V end lost 9 bases, the J end lost 4 bases, and 16 bases lay between the germline ends. Germline loops: CDR1 MDHEN, CDR2 SYDVKM. CDR3 DNA sequence: TGTGCCAGTTTCCAACAGGGACCTAAAAACATTCAGTACTTC. Residues: CASFQQGPKNIQYF.

DNA for the CDR3: TGTGCCAGCAGTTTGGGTAGCTTGAACACCGGGGAGCTGTTTTTT. Translation: CASSLGSLNTGELFF. V gene TRBV28 combines with J gene TRBJ2-2; D call uncertain. V was clipped by 3 bases and J by 1 base, with 9 bases between them. Germline V CDR1 and CDR2: MDHEN, SYDVKM. This CDR3 contains 15 residues.

The chain carries TRBV28 and TRBJ1-5; 8 bases match TRBD1. The CDR3 consists of 16 residues. CDR1 and CDR2 from the germline V gene are MDHEN and SYDVKM. The ends lost 5 bases at V and 4 bases at J; junction bases unmatched: 10. The DNA of the CDR3 is TGTGCCAGCAGTCCCCAGGGGGCCCGTCATAATCAGCCCCAGCATTTT. This gives the protein CASSPQGARHNQPQHF.

This clone has just one count. The chain is built from TRBV28 and TRBJ1-1; D might be TRBD1 (6 bases). Germline-derived CDR1 and CDR2 are MDHEN and SYDVKM. Between the trimmed V and J ends, which lost 5 bases and 9 bases, there was a span of 16 bases. The CDR3 contains 13 residues. The CDR3 protein is CASSPPTGHKAFF. CDR3 coding DNA: TGTGCCAGCAGTCCCCCGACAGGACATAAAGCTTTCTTT.

The V gene is TRBV18, the J gene TRBJ2-3, with D hard to call. CDR1 is KGHSH and CDR2 is LQKENI in the germline V gene. The CDR3 length is 12 residues. The ends were cut back, 3 bases at V and 5 bases at J, with 6 bases in the middle. This CDR3 is CASSPRRDTQYF. CDR3 DNA sequence: TGTGCCAGCTCACCTCGGAGAGATACGCAGTATTTT.

CDR3 sequence (DNA): TGCGCCAGCAGCTTGGTTCCGACAGGGCCAGATACGCAGTATTTT. Its protein product is CASSLVPTGPDTQYF. V gene TRBV5-1 combines with J gene TRBJ2-3; 7 bases agree with TRBD1. Germline CDR1 reads SGHRS; CDR2 reads YFSETQ. The length of the CDR3 is 15 residues. Trimming removed 0 bases from V and 4 bases from J; junction bases left unmatched: 5.

This chain joins TRBV9 and TRBJ2-3; 8 nucleotides align to TRBD2. The length of the CDR3 is 15 residues. The germline gives CDR1 SGDLS, CDR2 YYNGEE. V gave up 3 bases and J gave up 11 bases; unmatched junction bases: 14. The CDR3 here is CASSARGLEGGRQYF. In DNA form, the CDR3 reads TGTGCCAGCAGCGCCCGGGGACTAGAGGGGGGAAGGCAGTATTTT.

The chain links TRBV5-1 to TRBJ2-1; TRBD2 aligns across 9 bases. The germline V gene has CDR1 SGHRS and CDR2 YFSETQ. With V trimmed by 4 bases and J by 7 bases, 15 bases remained unmatched. The CDR3 runs 17 residues. The CDR3 is CASSTPQLAGSGNEQFF. The CDR3 DNA reads as TGCGCCAGCAGCACACCGCAACTAGCGGGTTCTGGAAATGAGCAGTTCTTC.

The J gene is TRBJ2-7, the V gene TRBV10-1; D call uncertain. The CDR3 has 12 residues. Looked up from germline, CDR1 is WNHNN and CDR2 is SYGVQD (reference sequence). V was trimmed by 0 bases and J by 9 bases, leaving 9 bases between them. CDR3 loop: CASSESSFGQYF. As DNA, the CDR3 is TGCGCCAGCAGTGAGTCGAGCTTCGGGCAGTACTTC.

The chain carries TRBV3-1 (or the pseudogene TRBV3-2) and TRBJ2-1; maybe TRBD2 (6 bases). Per the germline V gene, CDR1 is LGHDT and CDR2 is YNNKEL (reference sequence). The CDR3 has 15 amino acids. The V end was cut by 4 bases, the J end by 2 bases, with 12 bases between. CDR3 residues: CASSPSGLTYNEQFF. Written as DNA, the CDR3 is TGTGCCAGCAGCCCTTCGGGACTTACCTACAATGAGCAGTTCTTC.

The chain combines TRBV6-5 with TRBJ2-1; 10 positions agree with TRBD2. CDR1 and CDR2 (germline): MNHEY, SVGAGI. Germline trimming cut 3 bases from V and 7 bases from J; bases unmatched to any gene: 6. The CDR3 extends over 15 amino acids. The CDR3 here is CASSYSPGLANEQFF. The CDR3 DNA reads as TGTGCCAGCAGTTATTCCCCGGGACTAGCGAATGAGCAGTTCTTC.